A single sample gave rise to the 22 T cell receptor beta chains below, sequenced in a study of cytomegalovirus exposure and HLA in healthy donors. PCR amplification relied on 60 Vbeta primers (plus 13 Jbeta primers). This table comes from immunoSEQ multiplex PCR, and its TCRdb copy is limited to in-frame clones, with some not included. The sample carries 150,000 to 200,000 clones, around 86% recorded once. The sample comprised PBMCs. The receptors derive from a woman aged 18-29 years in good health and CMV-seronegative.

V gene TRBV6-1 combines with J gene TRBJ1-2, with 8 bases lining up with TRBD1. Germline V gene sequence: CDR1 MNHNS, CDR2 SASEGT. With V trimmed by 5 bases and J by 5 bases, 7 bases remained unmatched. The CDR3 is made up of 14 amino acids. The CDR3 loop is CASSNDRGWYGYTF. In nucleotides, the CDR3 is TGTGCCAGCAGTAACGACAGGGGCTGGTATGGCTACACCTTC.

The chain carries TRBV6-1 and TRBJ1-5; D is possibly TRBD1 (5 bases). V was cut by 1 base and J by 1 base, with 11 bases left in between. The CDR3 loop spans 16 amino acids. Germline values: CDR1 MNHNS, CDR2 SASEGT. For the CDR3, the DNA is TGTGCCAGCAGTGAAGTCGGGGGTCGGAGCAATCAGCCCCAGCATTTT. Protein sequence: CASSEVGGRSNQPQHF.

This chain connects TRBV5-1 to TRBJ1-4, with D possibly being TRBD1 (5 bases). V lost 0 bases and J 8 bases, leaving 11 bases between the germline ends. The CDR3 length is 14 residues. In germline, CDR1 is SGHRS, CDR2 YFSETQ. The CDR3 is CASSLGAGKEKLFF. The CDR3 DNA reads as TGCGCCAGCAGCTTGGGAGCAGGGAAGGAAAAACTGTTTTTT.

The genes are TRBV29-1 and TRBJ2-7; D unresolved. V was trimmed by 7 bases and J by 1 base, leaving 8 bases between them. The CDR3 length is 11 residues. The V gene's germline CDR1 is SQVTM and CDR2 ANQGSEA. The CDR3 loop is CSATESYEQYF. Written as DNA, the CDR3 is TGCAGCGCTACAGAGTCCTACGAGCAGTACTTC.

V and J are TRBV2 and TRBJ2-7; 12 bases line up with TRBD2. Germline assignment: CDR1 SNHLY and CDR2 FYNNEI. The CDR3 covers 16 residues. V lost 5 bases to trimming and J lost 4 bases; unmatched junction nucleotides: 9. CDR3: CASSTSTSGSSYEQYF. CDR3 sequence (DNA): TGTGCCAGCAGTACCTCGACTAGCGGGAGCTCGTACGAGCAGTACTTC. The full variable domain, with the rest looked up from reference TRBV2 and TRBJ2-7, is EPEVTQTPSHQVTQMGQEVILRCVPISNHLYFYWYRQILGQKVEFLVSFYNNEISEKSEIFDDQFSVERPDGSNFTLKIRSTKLEDSAMYFCASSTSTSGSSYEQYFGPGTRLTVT.

The chain links TRBV5-4 to TRBJ2-7, with 8 bases identical to TRBD1. Trimming removed 4 bases from V and 6 bases from J; junction bases left unmatched: 15. Germline assignment: CDR1 SGHNT and CDR2 YYREEE (reference sequence). The CDR3 has 16 amino acids. The CDR3 protein is CASSPSATGDMSEQYF. DNA for the CDR3: TGTGCCAGCAGCCCCAGCGCGACAGGGGATATGAGCGAGCAGTACTTC.

This sequence joins TRBV2 and TRBJ2-1; tentative D call: TRBD2 (6 bases). This CDR3 comprises 14 residues. Germline-derived CDR1 and CDR2 are SNHLY and FYNNEI. V shed 9 bases and J shed 8 bases, with 20 bases lying between them. CDR3: CASRSPRGKDEQFF. The CDR3 nucleotides read TGTGCCAGTAGGTCCCCGCGGGGCAAGGATGAGCAGTTCTTC.

The chain combines TRBV28 with TRBJ1-2, with TRBD1 as a possible D gene (6 bases). This CDR3 is 15 amino acids long. Germline values: CDR1 MDHEN, CDR2 SYDVKM. V lost 3 bases, J lost 8 bases, and 19 bases lay in between. CDR3 amino acids: CASSFAGESYRGYTF. The CDR3 DNA sequence: TGTGCCAGCAGTTTCGCAGGGGAGTCCTATAGAGGCTACACCTTC.

The chain is built from TRBV5-1 and TRBJ2-7, with a weak D call TRBD1 (7 bases). The ends were cut back, 3 bases at V and 1 base at J, with 14 bases in the middle. Germline-derived CDR1 and CDR2 are SGHRS and YFSETQ. There are 15 residues in the CDR3. CDR3 region: CASSYRGDSSYEQYF. CDR3 in DNA: TGCGCCAGCAGCTACCGCGGGGACAGTTCCTACGAGCAGTACTTC. The variable domain in full, with the rest retrieved from reference TRBV5-1 and TRBJ2-7, is KAGVTQTPRYLIKTRGQQVTLSCSPISGHRSVSWYQQTPGQGLQFLFEYFSETQRNKGNFPGRFSGRQFSNSRSEMNVSTLELGDSALYLCASSYRGDSSYEQYFGPGTRLTVT.

The V call is TRBV6-5, the J call TRBJ2-7, with D possibly TRBD2 on 5 matching bases. V lost 4 bases, J lost 6 bases, and 16 bases lay in between. Germline CDR1 and CDR2: MNHEY and SVGAGI. This CDR3 spans 14 amino acids. Here the CDR3 DNA reads TGTGCCAGCAGTTTTTCCCGCCGAGGGAGCGAGCAGTACTTC. Protein product: CASSFSRRGSEQYF.

This clone was found a few times. V gene TRBV6-5 combines with J gene TRBJ2-3, with 9 bases aligning to TRBD1. CDR1 is MNHEY, CDR2 SVGAGI, per germline. This CDR3 comprises 14 residues. V lost 6 bases, J lost 2 bases, and 3 bases stayed unmatched. The CDR3 loop is CASRRQGDTDTQYF. The CDR3 region has the DNA TGTGCCAGCAGGAGACAGGGGGACACAGATACGCAGTATTTT.

The chain has TRBV7-9 and TRBJ2-7, with 7 bases matching TRBD1. CDR1 and CDR2 from the germline V gene are SEHNR and FQNEAQ (reference sequence). The V and J ends lost 5 bases and 7 bases, in that order; junction bases with no gene match: 8. The CDR3 has 13 residues. The CDR3 nucleotides read TGTGCCAGCAGCCCGACAGGGCCGGGGGAGCAGTACTTC. Its translation is CASSPTGPGEQYF. The variable domain in full, with the rest retrieved from reference TRBV7-9 and TRBJ2-7, is DTGVSQNPRHKITKRGQNVTFRCDPISEHNRLYWYRQTLGQGPEFLTYFQNEAQLEKSRLLSDRFSAERPKGSFSTLEIQRTEQGDSAMYLCASSPTGPGEQYFGPGTRLTVT.

This sequence joins TRBV25-1 and TRBJ2-1; TRBD2 matches at 9 bases. Germline CDR1 is MGHDK and CDR2 is SYGVNS. CDR3 size: 16 residues. The trim removed 1 base at V and 9 bases at J, leaving 10 bases unmatched. The CDR3 is CASSEWGGRGKGEQFF. In DNA, the CDR3 is TGTGCCAGCAGTGAATGGGGCGGGAGGGGGAAGGGTGAGCAGTTCTTC. Full variable domain (outside the CDR3, taken from reference TRBV25-1 and TRBJ2-1): EADIYQTPRYLVIGTGKKITLECSQTMGHDKMYWYQQDPGMELHLIHYSYGVNSTEKGDLSSESTVSRIRTEHFPLTLESARPSHTSQYLCASSEWGGRGKGEQFFGPGTRLTVL.

CDR3: CASTPGGGWTEAFF. The DNA of the CDR3 is TGTGCCAGTACCCCTGGGGGGGGCTGGACTGAAGCTTTCTTT. The V gene is TRBV19, the J gene TRBJ1-1, with TRBD1 as a possible D gene (6 bases). Germline loops: CDR1 LNHDA, CDR2 SQIVND (reference sequence). V dropped 7 bases and J dropped 5 bases, with 17 bases sitting between them. CDR3 length equals 14 residues.

This chain uses TRBV10-3 with TRBJ1-1, with D uncertain. V was shortened by 10 bases and J by 4 bases, with 16 bases between the two germline ends. The CDR3 sequence is 13 residues long. CDR1 and CDR2 (germline): ENHRY, SYGVKD. The CDR3 DNA sequence: TGTGCCACAACATACGGCGGTGGCACTGAAGCTTTCTTT. It specifies CATTYGGGTEAFF.

V usage is TRBV7-9 and J usage is TRBJ1-4; D gene unclear. Per germline, CDR1 SEHNR and CDR2 FQNEAQ (reference sequence). The CDR3 has 13 residues. The V and J ends lost 1 base and 12 bases respectively, with 12 bases between them. This CDR3 is CASSLDAPSELFF. The CDR3 DNA follows: TGTGCCAGCAGCTTAGATGCCCCGAGTGAACTGTTTTTT.

V and J are TRBV11-1 and TRBJ1-5; a weak D match, TRBD1 (6 bases). This CDR3 comprises 15 residues. Trimming pared 7 bases from V and 0 bases from J, leaving 13 bases between. The germline V gene encodes CDR1 SGHAT and CDR2 FQDESV (reference sequence). This CDR3 reads CASNPDSDSNQPQHF. DNA for the CDR3: TGTGCCAGCAACCCGGACAGCGATAGCAATCAGCCCCAGCATTTT. Complete variable domain (other parts from reference TRBV11-1 and TRBJ1-5): EAEVAQSPRYKITEKSQAVAFWCDPISGHATLYWYRQILGQGPELLVQFQDESVVDDSQLPKDRFSAERLKGVDSTLKIQPAELGDSAMYLCASNPDSDSNQPQHFGDGTRLSIL.

The V and J genes are TRBV11-3 and TRBJ2-1, with TRBD2 identical over 9 bases. CDR1 is SGHNT, CDR2 YENEEA, per germline. The CDR3 length is 17 residues. V trimming: 0 bases; J trimming: 4 bases; junction bases outside the gene matches: 7. For the CDR3, the DNA is TGTGCCAGCAGCTTAGATTCCGGACTAGCGAGGTACAATGAGCAGTTCTTC. It is translated as CASSLDSGLARYNEQFF.

This clone showed up just once. The CDR3 sequence is CASSLPPGHQNEQYF. Here the CDR3 DNA reads TGTGCCAGCAGCCTTCCCCCGGGACACCAAAACGAGCAGTACTTC. J is TRBJ2-7 and V is TRBV5-4; D may be TRBD1 (6 bases). V was shortened by 4 bases and J by 5 bases, with 19 bases between the two germline ends. Germline assignment: CDR1 SGHNT and CDR2 YYREEE (reference sequence). This CDR3 region has 15 residues.

Notes on this clone: The same CDR3 also results from other DNA sequences found in this sample. This chain joins TRBV7-6 and TRBJ2-5; D uncertain. The germline gives CDR1 SGHVS, CDR2 FNYEAQ. The CDR3 loop spans 13 amino acids. Trimming cost V 0 bases and J 4 bases, with 6 bases left between them. The CDR3 nucleotides are TGTGCCAGCAGCTTAGCGGGCAGAGAGACCCAGTACTTC. It is translated as CASSLAGRETQYF.

This chain uses TRBV5-4 with TRBJ2-2; D is unresolved. Germline values: CDR1 SGHNT, CDR2 YYREEE (reference sequence). This CDR3 is built from 14 residues. V was shortened by 1 base and J by 1 base, with 5 bases between the two germline ends. CDR3 nucleotide sequence: TGTGCCAGCAGCTTGAGACAGAACACCGGGGAGCTGTTTTTT. Encoded protein: CASSLRQNTGELFF.

The rearrangement joins TRBV10-3 to TRBJ1-3, with 7 positions matching TRBD1. Per the germline V gene, CDR1 is ENHRY and CDR2 is SYGVKD. J lost 4 bases, V lost 5 bases, and 8 bases had no gene match. The CDR3 spans 15 residues. The CDR3 DNA sequence: TGTGCCATCAGTAGGTCCGGGACAGCAGGAAACACCATATATTTT. It translates to CAISRSGTAGNTIYF.